This T cell receptor (beta chain) was identified in a study of CD8+ T cells in alopecia areata. Study-level background: A 6-month off-drug phase came after tofacitinib, which had lasted 6 to 18 months.

Sorted out of PBMCs were CD4+ T cells and CD8+ T cells. Comments on this clone: The antigen is undetermined.

The CDR3 consists of 15 residues. The trim removed 6 bases at V and 2 bases at J, leaving 6 bases unmatched. The germline gives CDR1 ENHRY, CDR2 SYGVKD. Study-wide results and limits: Unlike in mice, where it was clearer, TCR sharing across patients was less clear, possibly HLA-related.

Investigators isolated RNA and reverse transcribed it into cDNA to act as the sequencing template. The data were produced by immunoSEQ multiplex PCR, yet TCRdb's version contains in-frame clones alone and is incomplete. The sample consists of fewer than 250,000 clones, approximately 61% of them appearing once. The chain carries TRBV10-3 and TRBJ2-3, with 9 bases matching TRBD2. The origin of this receptor is a human donor with alopecia areata. Sequencing used CD4+ T cells sorted from blood, obtained at week 0. CDR3 bases: TGTGCCATCAGCCGTCTAGCGGGACTCACAGATACGCAGTATTTT. Protein product: CAISRLAGLTDTQYF.